This paragraph covers one TCR beta chain sequence. Amplification yielded TCR beta CDR3 regions, with RNA transcripts as the source. HTBI primers were used for first-round RT-PCR of the TCR CDR3. Via MiXCR, TCRdb re-called the multiplex PCR reads, giving one row per CDR3 protein. Of approximately 330,000 distinct CDR3 sequences listed, 20% to 25% were seen once; the top ten hold 50%. This sample is drawn from a study of T cells in Graves' hyperthyroidism and ophthalmopathy. Absence of ophthalmopathy progression within 18 months defined stable Graves' hyperthyroidism. Clinical symptoms, serum thyroxine and TRAb, thyroid ultrasound and orbital computed tomography together formed the diagnostic basis. This CDR3 spans 18 amino acids. Looked up from germline, CDR1 is MDHEN and CDR2 is SYDVKM. V lost 4 bases and J lost 0; bases outside the gene matches: 4.

The rearrangement links TRBV28 to TRBJ2-4, with TRBD2 matching over 15 bases. The TCR sequence derives from a woman aged 50 to 60 with Graves' hyperthyroidism. The sequenced material came from blood. As DNA, the CDR3 is TGTGCCAGCAGTTGGACTAGCGGGGGGGAACTAGCCAAAAACATTCAGTACTTC. Its translation is CASSWTSGGELAKNIQYF.